The 21 T cell receptor beta chains reported below all come from one sample, sequenced in a study of Ad26.COV2.S vaccination and SARS-CoV-2 variants. Using immunoSEQ multiplex PCR, the repertoire was profiled, and TCRdb retains in-frame clones only, with some absent. The sample gives roughly 380,000 clones, about 90% of which show up once; 3% to 5% is in the top ten. The sample in question was peripheral blood, obtained after recovery from COVID-19. Receptor source: a human donor who had recovered from COVID-19.

The chain recombines TRBV5-4 with TRBJ2-5, with 12 bases aligning to TRBD2. This CDR3 contains 15 residues. Losses at the gene ends were 3 bases for V and 3 bases for J; bases not matched to a gene: 3. Germline V gives CDR1 SGHNT, CDR2 YYREEE (reference sequence). The CDR3 sequence: CASSYPSGGEETQYF. CDR3 coding DNA: TGTGCCAGCAGCTATCCTAGCGGGGGGGAAGAGACCCAGTACTTC.

The J gene is TRBJ2-7, the V gene TRBV10-3, with 11 bases identical to TRBD1. J lost 4 bases, V lost 6 bases, and 8 bases had no gene match. This CDR3 contains 15 residues. Germline CDR1 ENHRY, CDR2 SYGVKD. In DNA form, the CDR3 reads TGTGCCATCAGCACCTCGGGACAGGGGGAATACGAGCAGTACTTC. It codes for CAISTSGQGEYEQYF.

A remark on this clone: The same CDR3 can be traced to other DNA sequences in this sample. The rearrangement joins TRBV5-1 to TRBJ2-3, with 9 bases lining up with TRBD2. V trimming: 0 bases; J trimming: 1 base; junction bases outside the gene matches: 3. The CDR3 runs 16 residues. Germline CDR1 and CDR2: SGHRS and YFSETQ. The chain's CDR3 is CASSLGAGGGTDTQYF. The CDR3 region has the DNA TGCGCCAGCAGCTTGGGAGCGGGGGGAGGCACAGATACGCAGTATTTT.

This rearrangement joins TRBV12-5 to TRBJ1-1, with a weak D call TRBD1 (5 bases). CDR1 is LGHNT, CDR2 FRNRAP, per germline. The CDR3 consists of 16 residues. V lost 1 base to trimming and J lost 4 bases, with 16 bases between them. The DNA for the CDR3 is TGTGCTAGTGGTTTGGAAAGACCCCCGGGGGGCACTGAAGCTTTCTTT. Translation gives CASGLERPPGGTEAFF.

This chain uses TRBV24-1 with TRBJ1-4; D not certain. This CDR3 has 15 amino acids. Trimming removed 4 bases from V and 5 bases from J, with 13 bases in between. Germline V gene data show CDR1 as KGHDR and CDR2 as SFDVKD. CDR3 in DNA: TGTGCCACCAGTGACCCTCGGACGGGGAATGAAAAACTGTTTTTT. Encoded protein: CATSDPRTGNEKLFF.

This clone showed up just once. This chain joins TRBV15 and TRBJ1-4; D is possibly TRBD1 (5 bases). CDR3 length equals 14 residues. CDR1 is LNHNV and CDR2 is YYDKDF in the germline V gene (reference sequence). V was clipped by 2 bases and J by 7 bases, with 11 bases between them. The CDR3 coding sequence is TGTGCCACCAGCAGACAGGGTGGTGGTGAAAAACTGTTTTTT. Translating gives CATSRQGGGEKLFF.

The CDR3: CASRATGVENIQYF. The CDR3 nucleotides read TGTGCCAGCAGAGCAACGGGAGTCGAAAACATTCAGTACTTC. The chain couples TRBV6-5 to TRBJ2-4; TRBD2 is a possible D gene (6 bases). V was clipped by 6 bases and J by 5 bases, with 14 bases between them. Germline CDR1 reads MNHEY; CDR2 reads SVGAGI. The CDR3 covers 14 residues.

J is TRBJ2-5 and V is TRBV2, with D possibly matching TRBD2 (6 bases). The CDR3 is 13 amino acids. Germline V gene sequence: CDR1 SNHLY, CDR2 FYNNEI. V lost 8 bases, J lost 1 base, and 11 bases lay in between. The CDR3 region is CASPPRGQETQYF. The CDR3 DNA reads as TGTGCCAGCCCGCCGCGGGGCCAAGAGACCCAGTACTTC.

This chain uses TRBV5-4 with TRBJ2-1, with 13 bases matching TRBD2. The V and J ends lost 7 bases and 7 bases, in that order; junction bases with no gene match: 5. The CDR3 is 14 amino acids. CDR1 is SGHNT and CDR2 is YYREEE in the germline V gene (reference sequence). Here the CDR3 reads CASSTSGGGNEQFF. CDR3 sequence (DNA): TGTGCCAGCTCTACTAGCGGGGGGGGAAATGAGCAGTTCTTC.

The chain couples TRBV7-8 to TRBJ1-1; TRBD1 matches 7 bases. The CDR3 is made up of 16 amino acids. The V gene end was trimmed by 3 bases and the J gene end by 8 bases; junction bases not matched to a gene: 15. Germline V gene lookup returns CDR1 SGHVS and CDR2 FQNEAQ. The CDR3 reads CASSFVYRDSKLEAFF. The CDR3 DNA follows: TGTGCCAGCAGCTTTGTCTACCGGGACAGCAAATTAGAAGCTTTCTTT.

This chain uses TRBV5-4 with TRBJ1-3; the D is unclear. The CDR3 totals 15 residues. Germline CDR1 and CDR2: SGHNT and YYREEE (reference sequence). V was trimmed by 5 bases and J by 0 bases, leaving 12 bases between them. Written as DNA, the CDR3 is TGTGCCAGCAGTCAAGGACGGATCTCTGGAAACACCATATATTTT. It codes for CASSQGRISGNTIYF.

This chain connects TRBV5-4 to TRBJ1-2, with 7 bases that match TRBD1. After removal of 4 bases from V and 6 bases from J, the junction contained 6 bases not matched to a gene. The CDR3 spans 13 residues. Germline V lookup: CDR1 SGHNT, CDR2 YYREEE (reference sequence). The CDR3 sequence is CASSPGGTDGYTF. The CDR3 DNA reads TGTGCCAGCAGCCCAGGGGGGACTGATGGCTACACCTTC.

The chain employs TRBV18 and TRBJ1-1; a possible D gene is TRBD1 (5 bases). The germline CDR1 and CDR2 sequences are KGHSH and LQKENI. CDR3 size: 16 residues. Between the trimmed V and J ends, which lost 3 bases and 5 bases, there was a span of 19 bases. CDR3 residues: CASSPEGGRWGTEAFF. Written as DNA, the CDR3 is TGTGCCAGCTCACCCGAGGGCGGCCGGTGGGGGACTGAAGCTTTCTTT.

The chain carries TRBV15 and TRBJ2-5, with 8 bases matching TRBD2. The CDR3 consists of 15 residues. Germline V gene sequence: CDR1 LNHNV, CDR2 YYDKDF (reference sequence). Trimming cost V 0 bases and J 7 bases; bases outside gene matches: 7. Here the CDR3 reads CATSRDRRLARTQYF. The DNA of the CDR3 is TGTGCCACCAGCAGAGATAGGCGACTAGCGAGGACCCAGTACTTC.

This clone has a single count. The chain is built from TRBV19 and TRBJ1-5, with D possibly TRBD1 on 5 matching bases. The CDR3 is made up of 15 amino acids. Germline lookup yields CDR1 LNHDA and CDR2 SQIVND (reference sequence). The V end lost 3 bases, the J end lost 5 bases, and 14 bases lay between the germline ends. The CDR3 loop reads CASSMASRVDQPQHF. CDR3 nucleotides: TGTGCCAGTAGTATGGCGTCCAGGGTTGATCAGCCCCAGCATTTT. The full variable domain, rest sourced from reference TRBV19 and TRBJ1-5, is DGGITQSPKYLFRKEGQNVTLSCEQNLNHDAMYWYRQDPGQGLRLIYYSQIVNDFQKGDIAEGYSVSREKKESFPLTVTSAQKNPTAFYLCASSMASRVDQPQHFGDGTRLSIL.

Here the CDR3 DNA reads TGTGCCAGCTCACCACCGGGGGACCCTGAAGCTTTCTTT. Amino acids: CASSPPGDPEAFF. The rearrangement joins TRBV18 to TRBJ1-1, with D perhaps matching TRBD1 (5 bases). This CDR3 contains 13 residues. Trimming stripped 0 bases from V and 6 bases from J, with 8 bases between. Germline CDR1 reads KGHSH; CDR2 reads LQKENI.

The gene calls are TRBV5-4 and TRBJ1-2; no reliable D call. CDR3 size: 13 residues. CDR1 and CDR2 (germline): SGHNT, YYREEE (reference sequence). V was shortened by 0 bases and J by 8 bases, with 11 bases between the two germline ends. CDR3 residues: CASSLGREGGYTF. CDR3 bases: TGTGCCAGCAGCTTGGGTAGGGAAGGCGGCTACACCTTC.

The J gene is TRBJ2-2, the V gene TRBV7-9; D not resolved. V shed 5 bases and J shed 4 bases, with 20 bases lying between them. Per the germline V gene, CDR1 is SEHNR and CDR2 is FQNEAQ (reference sequence). This CDR3 is 17 amino acids long. CDR3 nucleotide sequence: TGTGCCAGCAGCCTCTCCCCGAGTTACCGGGCCACCGGGGAGCTGTTTTTT. Translated, it gives CASSLSPSYRATGELFF.

CDR3 sequence reads: CASGTWGRETQYF. The CDR3 region has the DNA TGTGCCAGCGGGACGTGGGGGAGGGAGACCCAGTACTTC. V gene TRBV6-5 combines with J gene TRBJ2-5; D might be TRBD2 (6 bases). V dropped 8 bases and J dropped 5 bases, with 15 bases sitting between them. Looked up from germline, CDR1 is MNHEY and CDR2 is SVGAGI. The CDR3 has 13 amino acids.

This clone has only one observation. This chain joins TRBV11-3 and TRBJ1-4, with no clear D. Trimming removed 5 bases at V and 13 bases at J, with 20 bases between. Germline CDR1 SGHNT, CDR2 YENEEA. The CDR3 covers 14 residues. The CDR3 reads CASSLGSSALRLFF. For the CDR3, the DNA is TGTGCCAGCAGCCTAGGAAGTTCAGCTTTGAGACTGTTTTTT.

The chain links TRBV6-6 to TRBJ2-2; a possible D gene is TRBD2 (7 bases). The CDR3 totals 16 residues. Trimming stripped 0 bases from V and 5 bases from J, with 13 bases between. CDR1 and CDR2 from the germline V gene are MNHNY and SVGAGI (reference sequence). The CDR3 loop reads CASSYSTGGPTGELFF. The CDR3 region has the DNA TGTGCCAGCAGTTACTCGACCGGGGGGCCAACCGGGGAGCTGTTTTTT.